This T cell receptor (beta chain) was sequenced for a study of cytomegalovirus exposure and HLA in healthy donors. Whole-study results and caveats: Excluded: some indistinguishable V segments such as TRBV6-2 and TRBV6-3. Versus the roughly 690-donor mean, an Asian-associated ancestry cluster reportedly showed fewer N-insertions in a later analysis. As immune exposure information, only CMV serostatus was available.

This clone was found a few times. The target antigen is unknown. At one of its ends the junction is not consistent with the germline gene, which may arise from a read error. The CDR3 extends over 18 amino acids. From germline, CDR1 is SEHNR and CDR2 FQNEAQ (reference sequence). Vbeta (60) and Jbeta (13) primers were used in the PCR. Only in-frame clones appear in the TCRdb table, and some are missing; sequencing was by immunoSEQ multiplex PCR. The sample yields 110,000 to 150,000 clones, roughly 80% seen once. Sequences were obtained from PBMCs. This TCR was recovered from a woman in her 40s in good health and CMV-seropositive. The chain employs TRBV7-9 and TRBJ1-2; 8 bases fit TRBD1. In DNA form, the CDR3 reads TGTTCCAGCAGCTCGTCGTGGCAGGGGGCGCGTCTGCTCGATGGCTACACCTTC. This translates into CSSSSSWQGARLLDGYTF.